Here is one T cell receptor (beta chain) with its context. The antigen is not known. TCRdb independently ran MiXCR on the 5' RACE reads; one entry per CDR3 protein. The top ten clones hold around a fifth of a sample with a few hundred thousand distinct CDR3 sequences, 8% to 10% of them seen once. These data originate in a study of T-cell memory formation after mild COVID-19. Study-level points and caveats: For contracting clones, CD4+ ones sat mainly in CM and EM, CD8+ in EMRA. Contracting clones from day 15 to 85 had balanced CD4/CD8; later expanders favoured CD4+.

CDR1 and CDR2 from the germline V gene are KGHSH and LQKENI. The CDR3 has 13 amino acids. V lost 4 bases and J 6 bases, leaving 12 bases between the germline ends. The chain is built from TRBV18 and TRBJ1-1, with a weak D call TRBD1 (6 bases). This clonotype originated in a man between 18 and 35 years old who had mild COVID-19 (a few samples of this study predate the infection). Cell type and time point are not known. Sequencing was done on a sample of PBMCs or a T cell subset sorted from them (not recorded which). CDR3 residues: CASSLPGQPEAFF. The CDR3 DNA reads TGTGCCAGCTCACTACCTGGACAGCCTGAAGCTTTCTTT. The variable domain in full, with the rest retrieved from reference TRBV18 and TRBJ1-1, is NAGVMQNPRHLVRRRGQEARLRCSPMKGHSHVYWYRQLPEEGLKFMVYLQKENIIDESGMPKERFSAEFPKEGPSILRIQQVVRGDSAAYFCASSLPGQPEAFFGQGTRLTVV.